This T cell receptor beta chain came from a study of beta chain features in type 1 diabetes. Sorting of CD4+ naive, central memory, regulatory and stem cell-like memory cells was performed via CD45RO/CCR7/CD25/CD127/CD95/CD27. Germline trimming cut 4 bases from V and 1 base from J; bases unmatched to any gene: 7. This CDR3 region has 18 residues. Germline-derived CDR1 and CDR2 are SGDLS and YYNGEE. Expressed TCRB transcripts were sequenced because the isolated RNA had all been reverse transcribed beforehand. Naive, central memory and regulatory T cell samples yielded about 4 million reads on average. The protocol was immunoSEQ multiplex PCR, while the TCRdb copy is restricted to in-frame clones and leaves out a portion. Among roughly 380,000 clones listed, 20% were seen once.

The sample taken for sequencing was naive CD4+ T cells from blood. The sequence came from a young woman in good health. The rearrangement joins TRBV9 to TRBJ2-2; 13 bases align to TRBD2. The CDR3 loop is CASSTRTSGGLNTGELFF. In nucleotides, the CDR3 is TGTGCCAGCAGCACCCGGACTAGCGGGGGCCTGAACACCGGGGAGCTGTTTTTT.